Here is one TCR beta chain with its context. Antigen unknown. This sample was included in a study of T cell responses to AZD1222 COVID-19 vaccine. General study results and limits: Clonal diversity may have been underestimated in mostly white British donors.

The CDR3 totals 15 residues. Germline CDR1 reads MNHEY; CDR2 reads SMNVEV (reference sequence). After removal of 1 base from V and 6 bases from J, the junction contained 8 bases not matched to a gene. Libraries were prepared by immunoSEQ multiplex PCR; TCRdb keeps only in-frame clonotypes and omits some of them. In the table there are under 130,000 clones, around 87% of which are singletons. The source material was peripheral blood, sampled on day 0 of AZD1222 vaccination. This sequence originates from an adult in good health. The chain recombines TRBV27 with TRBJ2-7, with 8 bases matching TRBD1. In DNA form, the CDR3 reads TGTGCCAGCAGTTTATGGGCAGGGGGCTTTGGCGAGCAGTACTTC. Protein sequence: CASSLWAGGFGEQYF.